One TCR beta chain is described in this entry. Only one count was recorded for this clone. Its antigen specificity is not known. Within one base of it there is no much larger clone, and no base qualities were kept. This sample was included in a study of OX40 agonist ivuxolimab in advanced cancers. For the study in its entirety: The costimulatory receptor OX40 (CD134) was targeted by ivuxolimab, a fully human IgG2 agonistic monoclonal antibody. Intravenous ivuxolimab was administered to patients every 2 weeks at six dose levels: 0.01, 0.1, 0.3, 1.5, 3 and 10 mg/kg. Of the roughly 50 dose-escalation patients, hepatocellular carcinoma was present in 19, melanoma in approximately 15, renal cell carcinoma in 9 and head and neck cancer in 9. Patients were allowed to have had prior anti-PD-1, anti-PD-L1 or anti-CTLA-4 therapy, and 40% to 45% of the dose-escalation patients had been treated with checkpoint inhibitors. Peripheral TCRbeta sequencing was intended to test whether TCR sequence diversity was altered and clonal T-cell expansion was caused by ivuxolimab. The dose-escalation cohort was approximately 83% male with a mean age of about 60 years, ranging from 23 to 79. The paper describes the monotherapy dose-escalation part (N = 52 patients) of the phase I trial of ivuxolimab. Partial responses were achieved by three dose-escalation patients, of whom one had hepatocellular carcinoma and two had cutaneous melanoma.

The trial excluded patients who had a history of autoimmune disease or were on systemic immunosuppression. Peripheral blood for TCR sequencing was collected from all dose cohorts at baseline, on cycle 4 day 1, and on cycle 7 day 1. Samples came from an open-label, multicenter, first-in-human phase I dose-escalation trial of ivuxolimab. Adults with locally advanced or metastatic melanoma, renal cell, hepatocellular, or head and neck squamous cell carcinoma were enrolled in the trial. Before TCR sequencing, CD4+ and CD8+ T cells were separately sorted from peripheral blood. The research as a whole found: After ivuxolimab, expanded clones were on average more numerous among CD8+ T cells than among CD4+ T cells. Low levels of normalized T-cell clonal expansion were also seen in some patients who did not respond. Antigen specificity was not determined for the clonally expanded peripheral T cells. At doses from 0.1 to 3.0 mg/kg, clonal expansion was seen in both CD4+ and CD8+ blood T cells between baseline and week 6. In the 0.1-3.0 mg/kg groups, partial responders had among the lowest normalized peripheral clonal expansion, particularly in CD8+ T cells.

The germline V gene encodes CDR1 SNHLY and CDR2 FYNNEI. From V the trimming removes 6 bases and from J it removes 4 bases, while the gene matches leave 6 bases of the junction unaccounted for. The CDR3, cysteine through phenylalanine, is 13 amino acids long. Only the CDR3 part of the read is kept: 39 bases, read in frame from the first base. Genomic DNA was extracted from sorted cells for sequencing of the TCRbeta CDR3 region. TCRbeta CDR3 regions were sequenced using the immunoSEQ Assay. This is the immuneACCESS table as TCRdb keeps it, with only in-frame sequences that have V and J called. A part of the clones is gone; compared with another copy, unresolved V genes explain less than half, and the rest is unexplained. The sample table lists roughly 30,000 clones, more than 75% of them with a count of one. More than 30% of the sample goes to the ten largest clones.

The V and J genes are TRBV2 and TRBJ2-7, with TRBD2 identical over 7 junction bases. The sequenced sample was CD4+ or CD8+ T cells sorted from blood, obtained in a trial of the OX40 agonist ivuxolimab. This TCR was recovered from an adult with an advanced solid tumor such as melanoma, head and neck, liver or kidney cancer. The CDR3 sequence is CASRAGLSYEQYF. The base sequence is TGTGCCAGCAGAGCGGGACTGTCTTACGAGCAGTACTTC.